What follows are 22 T cell receptor beta chains derived from one specimen sequenced in a study of blood T cell repertoires in COVID-19. Only in-frame clones appear in the TCRdb table, and some are missing; sequencing was by immunoSEQ multiplex PCR. The sample lists approximately 250,000 clones; approximately 79% were seen once. Sequenced input: PBMCs or T cells enriched from blood (not recorded which). The source is a man aged 25-45 years with acute COVID-19.

This chain links TRBV24-1 with TRBJ2-1; D unresolved. Trimming removed 6 bases at V and 0 bases at J, with 14 bases between. CDR3 length: 16 residues. Germline lookup yields CDR1 KGHDR and CDR2 SFDVKD. CDR3 residues: CATSTPTDFSYNEQFF. The CDR3 DNA reads TGTGCCACCAGTACCCCAACCGACTTCTCCTACAATGAGCAGTTCTTC.

The chain combines TRBV6-5 with TRBJ2-1; D gene ambiguous. The CDR3 is made up of 12 amino acids. The ends were cut back, 5 bases at V and 7 bases at J, with 9 bases in the middle. Germline CDR1 reads MNHEY; CDR2 reads SVGAGI. CDR3 protein: CASSHLTNEQFF. The CDR3 region has the DNA TGTGCCAGCAGTCACTTAACAAATGAGCAGTTCTTC.

CDR3 protein: CASTKQGGKGGNTIYF. CDR3 nucleotide sequence: TGTGCCAGCACCAAACAAGGGGGAAAAGGTGGAAACACCATATATTTT. This rearrangement joins TRBV28 to TRBJ1-3, with D possibly TRBD1 on 6 matching bases. CDR1 is MDHEN and CDR2 is SYDVKM in the germline V gene. Trimming shortened V by 7 bases and J by 3 bases, and 19 bases separated the two germline ends. The CDR3 has 16 residues.

The J gene is TRBJ2-7, the V gene TRBV6-5; D is perhaps TRBD2 (6 bases). V lost 6 bases, J lost 5 bases, and 14 bases lay in between. The CDR3 is made up of 13 amino acids. Germline CDR1 reads MNHEY; CDR2 reads SVGAGI. As DNA, the CDR3 is TGTGCCAGCAGGGAGGGGTCAGGGAACGAGCAGTACGTC. It yields the protein CASREGSGNEQYV.

The chain combines TRBV27 with TRBJ2-3, with D possibly TRBD1 on 5 matching bases. Germline V gives CDR1 MNHEY, CDR2 SMNVEV (reference sequence). The CDR3 contains 12 residues. V lost 5 bases and J 12 bases, leaving 15 bases between the germline ends. In DNA, the CDR3 is TGTGCCAGCAGTCAAGGGTCGACAGTACAGTATTTT. Translating it yields CASSQGSTVQYF.

The chain combines TRBV11-2 with TRBJ1-4; weak D call: TRBD1 (5 bases). V was clipped by 1 base and J by 5 bases, with 8 bases between them. The CDR3 has 14 amino acids. Germline CDR1 and CDR2: SGHAT and FQNNGV. CDR3 in amino acids: CASSLAPGNEKLFF. The CDR3 DNA follows: TGTGCCAGCAGCTTAGCCCCAGGGAATGAAAAACTGTTTTTT.

This clone was recorded a few times. The V call is TRBV5-6, the J call TRBJ1-5; D is possibly TRBD1 (5 bases). The germline gives CDR1 SGHDT, CDR2 YYEEEE. Trimming took off 2 bases at V and 5 bases at J, with 11 bases between the two ends. The CDR3 totals 14 residues. The CDR3 protein is CASSFSQGYQPQHF. The CDR3, as DNA: TGTGCCAGCAGCTTTAGTCAGGGTTATCAGCCCCAGCATTTT.

J is TRBJ1-2 and V is TRBV5-4; D is possibly TRBD1 (5 bases). V was trimmed by 4 bases and J by 2 bases, leaving 12 bases between them. CDR1 is SGHNT and CDR2 is YYREEE in the germline V gene (reference sequence). The CDR3 loop spans 14 amino acids. For the CDR3, the DNA is TGTGCCAGCAGCCCGGAGGGGTTAAACTATGGCTACACCTTC. Translating gives CASSPEGLNYGYTF.

The rearrangement links TRBV13 to TRBJ2-3, with D possibly matching TRBD1 (6 bases). Germline assignment: CDR1 PRHDT and CDR2 FYEKMQ (reference sequence). The CDR3 contains 20 residues. The V end was cut by 5 bases, the J end by 4 bases, with 31 bases between. The chain's CDR3 is CASSRQLRQDGLSRADTQYF. CDR3 bases: TGTGCCAGCAGCCGGCAGCTTCGACAGGACGGCCTCTCCAGAGCAGATACGCAGTATTTT.

The chain uses TRBV4-1 and TRBJ1-6; TRBD1 agrees at 8 bases. V dropped 1 base and J dropped 9; count of bases not matched to a gene: 2. CDR1 MGHRA and CDR2 YSYEKL come from the germline V gene. The CDR3 spans 14 residues. The CDR3: CASSQGDRISPLHF. As DNA, the CDR3 is TGCGCCAGCAGCCAAGGGGACAGGATTTCACCCCTCCACTTT.

This chain uses TRBV7-9 with TRBJ1-2, with 11 bases aligning to TRBD1. The CDR3 contains 14 residues. Germline V CDR1 and CDR2: SEHNR, FQNEAQ (reference sequence). J was trimmed by 6 bases and V by 1 base; bases with no gene match: 1. The CDR3 here is CASSLEGQGDGYTF. DNA for the CDR3: TGTGCCAGCAGCTTAGAGGGACAGGGGGATGGCTACACCTTC.

The chain recombines TRBV15 with TRBJ2-1; maybe TRBD2 (6 bases). V was pared by 7 bases and J by 1 base, with 17 bases between. Germline CDR1 LNHNV, CDR2 YYDKDF (reference sequence). CDR3 length equals 16 residues. CDR3 loop: CATTRGTGGSYNEQFF. CDR3 nucleotide sequence: TGTGCCACCACGCGCGGGACCGGGGGATCCTACAATGAGCAGTTCTTC.

This sequence joins TRBV25-1 and TRBJ2-7; D ambiguous. The germline V gene encodes CDR1 MGHDK and CDR2 SYGVNS. With 3 bases removed from V and 6 bases from J, the gap between germline ends came to 9 bases. This CDR3 contains 12 residues. The CDR3 DNA reads TGTGCCAGCAGTGACACTTTTTTCGAGCAGTACGTC. As protein: CASSDTFFEQYV.

CDR3 protein: CASSAPRTVAGKLFF. As DNA, the CDR3 is TGTGCCAGCAGCGCCCCAAGGACAGTCGCGGGAAAACTGTTTTTT. The rearrangement links TRBV3-1 (or the pseudogene TRBV3-2) to TRBJ1-4; D perhaps matches TRBD1 (6 bases). Germline V gives CDR1 LGHDT, CDR2 YNNKEL (reference sequence). CDR3 length equals 15 residues. Trimming cost V 5 bases and J 10 bases, with 20 bases left between them.

The chain uses TRBV27 and TRBJ2-1, with D unclear. Germline-derived CDR1 and CDR2 are MNHEY and SMNVEV (reference sequence). Trimming took 2 bases from V and 3 from J, leaving 11 bases between them. This CDR3 spans 15 amino acids. The CDR3, as DNA: TGTGCCAGCAGTTTACGAGACACGCTCTACAATGAGCAGTTCTTC. Its protein product is CASSLRDTLYNEQFF.

This chain's CDR3 is CASSFTQQSLGTEAFF. CDR3 in DNA: TGTGCCAGCAGTTTTACACAACAGTCCTTGGGCACTGAAGCTTTCTTT. This chain links TRBV6-5 with TRBJ1-1; D call uncertain. The V end lost 4 bases, the J end lost 4 bases, and 19 bases lay between the germline ends. Germline CDR1 reads MNHEY; CDR2 reads SVGAGI. The CDR3 is 16 amino acids.

V and J are TRBV6-2 or TRBV6-3 and TRBJ2-5, with a weak D call TRBD2 (5 bases). Germline V gene lookup returns CDR1 MNHEY and CDR2 SVGEGT. The CDR3 spans 14 residues. Trimming left V 6 bases short and J 5 bases short, with 16 bases between. DNA of the CDR3: TGTGCCAGCAGCTTACTAGTGTTGCGGGAGACCCAGTACTTC. Amino acids: CASSLLVLRETQYF.

This sequence joins TRBV18 and TRBJ1-2, with D uncertain. Trimming pared 2 bases from V and 9 bases from J, leaving 16 bases between. CDR1 KGHSH and CDR2 LQKENI come from the germline V gene. CDR3 size: 14 residues. The CDR3 loop reads CASSPVAGFESYTF. Written as DNA, the CDR3 is TGTGCCAGCTCACCAGTTGCGGGGTTTGAAAGCTACACCTTC.

This sequence joins TRBV7-2 and TRBJ1-2, with 9 bases aligning to TRBD1. The CDR3 is made up of 14 amino acids. Germline lookup yields CDR1 SGHTA and CDR2 FQGNSA. The J segment lost 2 bases and the V segment lost 6 bases, leaving 4 bases of the junction unmatched. The CDR3 is CASRPGTGNYGYTF. The CDR3 coding sequence is TGTGCCAGCAGACCGGGGACAGGGAACTATGGCTACACCTTC.

V is TRBV5-4 and J is TRBJ2-5; 9 bases align to TRBD1. The CDR3 consists of 16 residues. Germline trimming cut 0 bases from V and 4 bases from J; bases unmatched to any gene: 7. Germline assignment: CDR1 SGHNT and CDR2 YYREEE (reference sequence). The CDR3 spells CASSLVTGGPSETQYF. The CDR3 DNA is TGTGCCAGCAGCTTGGTGACAGGGGGGCCGTCAGAGACCCAGTACTTC.

The rearrangement joins TRBV28 to TRBJ1-2; D is uncertain. This CDR3 is 13 amino acids long. Germline V gives CDR1 MDHEN, CDR2 SYDVKM. Trimming shortened V by 6 bases and J by 4 bases, and 12 bases separated the two germline ends. The CDR3 reads CASSPGFLYGYTF. In DNA form, the CDR3 reads TGTGCCAGCAGCCCCGGGTTTCTCTATGGCTACACCTTC.

This clone was seen a few times. This sequence joins TRBV5-1 and TRBJ1-1; D is undetermined. This CDR3 has 14 residues. Trimming removed 0 bases from V and 0 bases from J, with 6 bases in between. Germline values: CDR1 SGHRS, CDR2 YFSETQ. In DNA, the CDR3 is TGCGCCAGCAGCTTGGGCCTACTGAACACTGAAGCTTTCTTT. Its protein is CASSLGLLNTEAFF.